This T cell receptor (beta chain) originates from a study of blood T cell repertoires in COVID-19. Study overall: The United States, Italy and Spain were the sources of the acute and convalescent COVID-19 samples. In each case, the material was cDNA or gDNA derived from T cells, B-cell-depleted T cells, or PBMCs.

Methods used by the authors: The authors estimated nucleated cell counts from reference gene primer amplification. Data came from immunoSEQ multiplex PCR; TCRdb stores just in-frame clones and leaves some out. D and trimming come from the DNA, and the V and J calls and clone size come from that table. The table includes roughly 300,000 clones, roughly 89% detected once. This CDR3 has 15 residues. The V end lost 0 bases, the J end lost 5 bases, and 13 bases lay between the germline ends. Looked up from germline, CDR1 is LGHDT and CDR2 is YNNKEL (reference sequence). Sequenced material: peripheral blood. The sequence was obtained from a woman aged 25 to 39 with COVID-19, enrolled during active disease. The J gene is TRBJ1-1, the V gene TRBV3-1 (or the pseudogene TRBV3-2); the D gene is possibly TRBD1 (5 bases). CDR3 region: CASSQDQGRGTEAFF. The CDR3 nucleotides are TGTGCCAGCAGCCAAGACCAGGGTCGGGGGACTGAAGCTTTCTTT.